The 18 T cell receptor beta chains below come from one sample, sequenced in a study of identical twins (dated by TCRdb to the mid-2010s). To prepare the library, 5' RACE was applied. Sequenced using an Illumina HiSeq 2000. Starting from the raw public reads, TCRdb applied fastp trimming at Q25, assembled clones with MiXCR and retained in-frame beta chains. Duplicate CDR3 protein sequences are folded into a single record with the most common DNA and genes. Recorded for this sample are around 490,000 distinct CDR3 sequences; approximately 15% of them occurred a single time. About 0.97% of the sample belongs to the ten largest clones. These data also formed part of another study, on yellow fever vaccine responses in identical twins.

Input material: CD4+ T cells sorted from blood. Receptor source: a young woman in good health.

The J gene is TRBJ2-7, the V gene TRBV9; 12 bases agree with TRBD2. The trim removed 2 bases at V and 2 bases at J, leaving 2 bases unmatched. This CDR3 has 15 residues. The germline V gene encodes CDR1 SGDLS and CDR2 YYNGEE. The CDR3 region has the DNA TGTGCCAGCAGCGTGGGACTAGCGGGCACCTACGAGCAGTACTTC. Amino acids: CASSVGLAGTYEQYF. Full variable domain (remainder filled in from reference TRBV9 and TRBJ2-7): DSGVTQTPKHLITATGQRVTLRCSPRSGDLSVYWYQQSLDQGLQFLIQYYNGEERAKGNILERFSAQQFPDLHSELNLSSLELGDSALYFCASSVGLAGTYEQYFGPGTRLTVT.

This clonotype has a handful of counts. The V gene is TRBV29-1, the J gene TRBJ2-1, with TRBD1 matching 9 bases. This CDR3 has 14 residues. J gave up 6 bases and V 2 bases, and 5 bases lay outside the gene matches. CDR1 and CDR2 (germline): SQVTM, ANQGSEA. CDR3 loop: CSVERTGAPNEQFF. CDR3 nucleotide sequence: TGCAGCGTTGAACGGACAGGGGCCCCCAATGAGCAGTTCTTC.

This clonotype was recorded at least ten times. CDR3 sequence reads: CASSLQLEYEQYF. The CDR3 bases are TGTGCCAGCAGCTTACAACTGGAGTACGAGCAGTACTTC. V is TRBV7-8 and J is TRBJ2-7; D is unclear. This CDR3 is built from 13 residues. The germline V gene has CDR1 SGHVS and CDR2 FQNEAQ. Between the trimmed V and J ends, which lost 2 bases and 4 bases, there was a span of 9 bases.

This clonotype turned up a few times. The V call is TRBV4-2, the J call TRBJ2-1; 12 bases match TRBD1. This CDR3 contains 15 residues. The V gene's germline CDR1 is LGHNA and CDR2 YNFKEQ. V lost 4 bases and J lost 5; bases outside the gene matches: 3. CDR3 DNA sequence: TGTGCCAGCAGCCCCCGGGACAGGGGGCACAATGAGCAGTTCTTC. This encodes CASSPRDRGHNEQFF.

This clonotype appeared a few times. The chain recombines TRBV6-5 with TRBJ2-2; 7 bases agree with TRBD1. With 7 bases clipped from V and 1 base from J, the junction kept 12 bases outside the gene matches. The CDR3 contains 17 residues. Per the germline V gene, CDR1 is MNHEY and CDR2 is SVGAGI. The CDR3 spells CASISPFGTVNTGELFF. The CDR3 coding sequence is TGTGCCAGCATTTCCCCCTTCGGGACAGTGAACACCGGGGAGCTGTTTTTT.

This chain connects TRBV2 to TRBJ1-1; weak D call: TRBD1 (6 bases). Trimming shortened V by 3 bases and J by 10 bases, and 12 bases separated the two germline ends. The CDR3 loop spans 12 amino acids. Germline CDR1 reads SNHLY; CDR2 reads FYNNEI. CDR3 in amino acids: CASSDSPRGAFF. CDR3 nucleotides: TGTGCCAGCAGTGACAGCCCCAGGGGAGCTTTCTTT.

This clonotype was observed many times. The V call is TRBV28, the J call TRBJ2-1, with 7 positions matching TRBD1. Per germline, CDR1 MDHEN and CDR2 SYDVKM. The V gene end was trimmed by 4 bases and the J gene end by 2 bases; junction bases not matched to a gene: 5. This CDR3 is built from 15 residues. Here the CDR3 reads CASSSHRGPYNEQFF. Here the CDR3 DNA reads TGTGCCAGCAGTTCCCACAGGGGTCCCTACAATGAGCAGTTCTTC.

This clonotype was seen a few times. The J gene is TRBJ2-5, the V gene TRBV5-1, with 9 bases identical to TRBD2. Trimming at V came to 1 base and at J to 0 bases, leaving 4 bases not matched to a gene. There are 16 residues in the CDR3. Germline V lookup: CDR1 SGHRS, CDR2 YFSETQ. CDR3 residues: CASSLPSGGNQETQYF. CDR3 nucleotides: TGCGCCAGCAGCTTGCCCAGCGGGGGGAACCAAGAGACCCAGTACTTC.

The chain uses TRBV3-1 and TRBJ1-1, with 7 positions matching TRBD1. In germline, CDR1 is LGHDT, CDR2 YNNKEL (reference sequence). There are 15 residues in the CDR3. V trimming: 1 base; J trimming: 6 bases; junction bases outside the gene matches: 8. The CDR3 DNA follows: TGTGCCAGCAGCCAAGGTGCAGGGGGGCACGCTGAAGCTTTCTTT. This gives the protein CASSQGAGGHAEAFF.

This clonotype was picked up a small number of times. The V and J genes are TRBV20-1 and TRBJ2-3, with 7 bases matching TRBD2. The V and J ends lost 5 bases and 2 bases, in that order; junction bases with no gene match: 16. This CDR3 is built from 17 residues. Germline assignment: CDR1 DFQATT and CDR2 SNEGSKA (reference sequence). As DNA, the CDR3 is TGCAGTGCTTACCCTAGCGGCCTACCGGGGCACACAGATACGCAGTATTTT. It specifies CSAYPSGLPGHTDTQYF.

This clonotype was seen a handful of times. The rearrangement joins TRBV19 to TRBJ2-3; 8 nucleotides align to TRBD2. The junction had 5 bases not matched to a gene; V was cut back by 3 bases and J by 0 bases. This CDR3 comprises 16 residues. Germline-derived CDR1 and CDR2 are LNHDA and SQIVND (reference sequence). DNA of the CDR3: TGTGCCAGTAGTATGTTGCCTAGCGGGAGCACAGATACGCAGTATTTT. It encodes CASSMLPSGSTDTQYF.

This clonotype occurred a few times. The genes are TRBV30 and TRBJ1-1; possible D gene TRBD1, 5 bases. This CDR3 region has 11 residues. Germline values: CDR1 GTSNPN, CDR2 SVGIG (reference sequence). V was pared by 5 bases and J by 7 bases, with 11 bases between. The CDR3 loop reads CAWVGGDEAFF. The DNA of the CDR3 is TGTGCCTGGGTGGGGGGGGATGAAGCTTTCTTT.

This clonotype was seen only a few times. CDR3 coding DNA: TGTGCCAGCAGCGTAGCGACAGGTCCAACCTACGAGCAGTACTTC. This sequence encodes CASSVATGPTYEQYF. V is TRBV9 and J is TRBJ2-7; TRBD1 might be the D (6 bases). V gave up 0 bases and J gave up 2 bases, with 12 bases separating them. The CDR3 runs 15 residues. Germline lookup yields CDR1 SGDLS and CDR2 YYNGEE.

The chain joins TRBV15 to TRBJ2-3, with 10 bases lining up with TRBD2. CDR1 is LNHNV, CDR2 YYDKDF, per germline (reference sequence). V lost 0 bases, J lost 5 bases, and 5 bases stayed unmatched. There are 16 residues in the CDR3. The CDR3 spells CATSRESGRAEDTQYF. The CDR3 DNA follows: TGTGCCACCAGCAGAGAAAGCGGGAGGGCCGAAGATACGCAGTATTTT.

The rearrangement uses TRBV19 and TRBJ2-7; tentative D call: TRBD2 (6 bases). Germline CDR1 and CDR2: LNHDA and SQIVND (reference sequence). This CDR3 spans 11 amino acids. V lost 8 bases, J lost 6 bases, and 11 bases lay in between. In nucleotides, the CDR3 is TGTGCCAGTCGTGGGGGGACCGAGCAGTACTTC. Amino acid sequence: CASRGGTEQYF.

In this sample, this clonotype turned up a few times. V usage is TRBV10-3 and J usage is TRBJ2-7, with a weak D call TRBD1 (6 bases). The germline V gene has CDR1 ENHRY and CDR2 SYGVKD. Trimming stripped 2 bases from V and 0 bases from J, with 11 bases between. The CDR3 runs 15 residues. The CDR3 sequence: CAISEGQIISYEQYF. The CDR3 DNA reads as TGTGCCATCAGTGAGGGACAGATAATCTCCTACGAGCAGTACTTC.

The table lists this clonotype with a few counts. This rearrangement joins TRBV5-1 to TRBJ1-6; D not certain. Germline CDR1 is SGHRS and CDR2 is YFSETQ. The CDR3 spans 14 residues. Trimming removed 5 bases from V and 10 bases from J, with 16 bases in between. CDR3 sequence (DNA): TGCGCCAGCAGTACGGAGGGAAGTTTCTCACCCCTCCACTTT. Translation gives CASSTEGSFSPLHF.

Turning to this clonotype: Its ends do not fully match the called genes, so a read error is possible. The V gene is TRBV7-8, the J gene TRBJ2-7, with D possibly being TRBD1 (6 bases). The CDR3 runs to 12 residues. CDR1 and CDR2 from the germline V gene are SGHVS and FQNEAQ. CDR3 nucleotide sequence: TGTGCCAGCAGCTTAGCGGGGGCAGCGCGAGACTTC. It yields the protein CASSLAGAARDF. The entire variable domain, with the rest obtained from reference TRBV7-8 and TRBJ2-7, is as follows: GAGVSQSPRYKVAKRGQDVALRCDPISGHVSLFWYQQALGQGPEFLTYFQNEAQLDKSGLPSDRFFAERPEGSVSTLKIQRTQQEDSAVYLCASSLAGAARDFGPGTRLTVT.